This TCR beta chain appears in the sequencing data of a study of shared clonotypes between healthy human individuals. Study-wide results and limits: Depth of sequencing was expected to influence donor clonotype sharing.

The authors distributed each subset's genomic DNA evenly over several immunoSEQ plates. Sequencing on ten immunoSEQ deep assay plates was performed for unsorted PBMC DNA. In the authors' methods: ImmunoSEQ sequences covered only the junction and lacked quality scores; filtering therefore differed. This table comes from immunoSEQ multiplex PCR, and its TCRdb copy is limited to in-frame clones, with some not included. The DNA gave D and trimming, while V, J and clone size come from that table. The sample has hundreds of thousands of clones, around 77% seen once. The CDR3 runs to 14 residues. Germline V gene data show CDR1 as LGHNA and CDR2 as YSLEER. V lost 2 bases to trimming and J lost 4 bases, with 11 bases between them. Details on this clone: Antigen unknown.

This TCR was recovered from a woman aged 40 to 49 in good health. Some clones in this sample may be carry-over from other donors' samples. The chain has TRBV4-3 and TRBJ1-2; D is perhaps TRBD1 (6 bases). Material for sequencing was PBMCs. In nucleotides, the CDR3 is TGCGCCAGCAGCCAAACGACAGGTCCCTATGGCTACACCTTC. The encoded protein is CASSQTTGPYGYTF.